Listed below are T cell receptor beta chains from one sample, sequenced in a study of post-analysis software for immune sequencing data. Using its own MiXCR run on the PCR reads, TCRdb lists one record per CDR3 protein. The data contain 500,000 to 600,000 distinct CDR3 sequences, 44% of them singletons. Sequenced input: blood. These receptor sequences come from a girl between 5 and 17 years old with multiple sclerosis. Both conserved end residues are part of each CDR3.

v_gene: TRBV6-6; CDR3aa: CASYDRGLGHYGYTF
v_gene: TRBV20-1; CDR3aa: CSATGRAQGPQHF
v_gene: TRBV28; CDR3aa: CASSQTGTVYNEQFF
v_gene: TRBV5-6; CDR3aa: CASSLETVDNEQFF
v_gene: TRBV2; CDR3aa: CASSGKYEQYF
v_gene: TRBV5-6; CDR3aa: CASSLVGGQPQHF
v_gene: TRBV13; CDR3aa: CASSPSESLVYGYTF
v_gene: TRBV12-3/TRBV12-4; CDR3aa: CASRLSRRNTEAFF
v_gene: TRBV2; CDR3aa: CASSGNPGTEAFF
v_gene: TRBV7-2; CDR3aa: CASSSGLAGKNEQFF
v_gene: TRBV20-1; CDR3aa: CSAYPLAGGPGDTQYF
v_gene: TRBV7-9; CDR3aa: CASSLDPRGEQYF
v_gene: TRBV20-1; CDR3aa: CSARMVGAGGNEQFF
v_gene: TRBV12-3/TRBV12-4; CDR3aa: CASNTWASGTDTQYF
v_gene: TRBV6-6; CDR3aa: CASSWDTSTDTQYF
v_gene: TRBV10-3; CDR3aa: CAISESEGHGYF
v_gene: TRBV6-5; CDR3aa: CASSSRQGSSYNEQFF
v_gene: TRBV11-2; CDR3aa: CASSPTAQRSDTQYF
v_gene: TRBV10-3; CDR3aa: CVISESAEDYQETQYF
v_gene: TRBV7-2; CDR3aa: CASNLAPAGSGYEQYF
v_gene: TRBV7-8; CDR3aa: CASSHDSFYGYTF
v_gene: TRBV12-3/TRBV12-4; CDR3aa: CASSWTSSSYEQYF
v_gene: TRBV6-5; CDR3aa: CASTLKSPGQGGYTF
v_gene: TRBV20-1; CDR3aa: CSASGQGKLYEQYF
v_gene: TRBV14; CDR3aa: CASSQGHSGANVLTF
v_gene: TRBV18; CDR3aa: CANSPDIETQFF
v_gene: TRBV10-3; CDR3aa: CAISESNSGSVNEQFF
v_gene: TRBV11-2; CDR3aa: CASSLGTPTGELFF
v_gene: TRBV29-1; CDR3aa: CSAMTGGAGETQYF
v_gene: TRBV6-5; CDR3aa: CASSSEGTAIGTDTQYF
v_gene: TRBV3-1; CDR3aa: CASSQEGQGYEQYF
v_gene: TRBV7-2; CDR3aa: CASSLDVGEQYF
v_gene: TRBV5-1; CDR3aa: CASTLAQSGTQYF
v_gene: TRBV27; CDR3aa: CASSLSRAGSYNEQFF
v_gene: TRBV6-5; CDR3aa: CASRSRKQGNTEAFF
v_gene: TRBV2; CDR3aa: CASRQGTGGAYEQYF
v_gene: TRBV24-1; CDR3aa: CATSDVAGRESAYNEQFF
v_gene: TRBV6-5; CDR3aa: CASSALAGGDTQYF
v_gene: TRBV6-5; CDR3aa: CASSYFDSGGTLHF
v_gene: TRBV4-1; CDR3aa: CASSQVPDRANQPQHF
v_gene: TRBV12-3/TRBV12-4; CDR3aa: CASSLLPSGEGDTQYF
v_gene: TRBV6-6; CDR3aa: CASSIRGVAFF
v_gene: TRBV10-3; CDR3aa: CAVSVPDGNTIYF
v_gene: TRBV6-5; CDR3aa: CASRYNTEAFF
v_gene: TRBV12-3/TRBV12-4; CDR3aa: CASSASGRYFPNYEQYF
v_gene: TRBV3-1; CDR3aa: CASSQDSGGEAFF
v_gene: TRBV7-6; CDR3aa: CASSNRQGRYGYTF
v_gene: TRBV7-2; CDR3aa: CASSVSTSGLEQYF
v_gene: TRBV7-7; CDR3aa: CASSSSRGQNEQFF
v_gene: TRBV14; CDR3aa: CASSQDGPGRSYNSPLHF
v_gene: TRBV7-2; CDR3aa: CASSKDRVKETQYF
v_gene: TRBV7-9; CDR3aa: CASSLARDISYEQYF
v_gene: TRBV7-2; CDR3aa: CASSFAGTSGTYEQYF